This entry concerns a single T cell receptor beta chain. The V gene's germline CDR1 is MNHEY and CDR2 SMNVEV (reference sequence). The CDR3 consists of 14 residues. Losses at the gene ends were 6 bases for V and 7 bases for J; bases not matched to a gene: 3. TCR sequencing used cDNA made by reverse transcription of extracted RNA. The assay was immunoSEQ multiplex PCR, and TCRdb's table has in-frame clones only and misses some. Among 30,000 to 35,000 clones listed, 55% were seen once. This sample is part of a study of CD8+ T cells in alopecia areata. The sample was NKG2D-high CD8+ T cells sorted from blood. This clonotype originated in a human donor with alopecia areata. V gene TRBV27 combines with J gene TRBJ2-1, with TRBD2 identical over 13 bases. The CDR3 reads CASRTSGRQNEQFF. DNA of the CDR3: TGTGCCAGCAGGACTAGCGGGAGGCAAAATGAGCAGTTCTTC.